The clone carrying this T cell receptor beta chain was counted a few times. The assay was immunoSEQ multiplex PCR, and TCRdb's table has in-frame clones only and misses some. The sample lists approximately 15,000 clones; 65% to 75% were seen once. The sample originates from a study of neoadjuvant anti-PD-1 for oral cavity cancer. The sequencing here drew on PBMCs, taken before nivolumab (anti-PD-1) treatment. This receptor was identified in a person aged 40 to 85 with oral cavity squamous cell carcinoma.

The CDR3 bases are TGTGCCAGCAGTTTGGGGGCTCCTGTGGGGGGCTACACCTTC. Its protein is CASSLGAPVGGYTF. This chain joins TRBV27 and TRBJ1-2; D might be TRBD1 (6 bases). The CDR3 spans 14 residues. The V end lost 3 bases, the J end lost 8 bases, and 16 bases lay between the germline ends. Germline CDR1 MNHEY, CDR2 SMNVEV (reference sequence).